A single sample is the source of the 19 T cell receptor beta chains below, sequenced in a study of T cell changes during pregnancy in multiple sclerosis. The protocol was immunoSEQ multiplex PCR, while the TCRdb copy is restricted to in-frame clones and leaves out a portion. This table holds 90,000 to 100,000 clones, about 91% found once. Specimen: peripheral blood, collected after pregnancy. These receptors came from a female donor in good health, enrolled as a control in a pregnancy study.

The CDR3 loop reads CASSPLENVLHEQYF. Written as DNA, the CDR3 is TGCGCCAGCAGTCCACTAGAAAATGTGCTCCACGAGCAGTACTTC. The chain links TRBV10-1 to TRBJ2-7; D is perhaps TRBD2 (5 bases). The length of the CDR3 is 15 residues. Looked up from germline, CDR1 is WNHNN and CDR2 is SYGVQD (reference sequence). The V end was cut by 5 bases, the J end by 5 bases, with 19 bases between.

CDR3: CASSLSSGEIGEKLFF. The CDR3, as DNA: TGTGCCAGCAGCCTGTCTTCGGGGGAGATCGGCGAAAAACTGTTTTTT. The chain couples TRBV7-9 to TRBJ1-4, with D possibly matching TRBD1 (5 bases). Germline V gene lookup returns CDR1 SEHNR and CDR2 FQNEAQ (reference sequence). This CDR3 comprises 16 residues. The V gene lost 5 bases and the J gene lost 8 bases, with 21 bases spanning the gap.

The chain employs TRBV2 and TRBJ2-5; weak D call: TRBD2 (5 bases). V lost 3 bases to trimming and J lost 0 bases, with 11 bases between them. CDR3 size: 15 residues. Germline values: CDR1 SNHLY, CDR2 FYNNEI. CDR3 loop: CASSEIPGYQETQYF. The DNA for the CDR3 is TGTGCCAGCAGTGAGATTCCGGGGTACCAAGAGACCCAGTACTTC.

About this clone: This sample includes further DNA sequences coding for the same CDR3. The chain recombines TRBV19 with TRBJ2-5, with 8 bases fitting TRBD1. J gave up 5 bases and V 5 bases, and 7 bases lay outside the gene matches. CDR1 and CDR2 from the germline V gene are LNHDA and SQIVND (reference sequence). The CDR3 is 14 amino acids. This chain's CDR3 is CASSPGQGRETQYF. DNA for the CDR3: TGTGCCAGTAGTCCCGGACAGGGCCGCGAGACCCAGTACTTC.

The rearrangement uses TRBV6-5 and TRBJ1-2, with 8 bases fitting TRBD1. After removal of 6 bases from V and 7 bases from J, the junction contained 7 bases not matched to a gene. This CDR3 has 13 residues. Germline CDR1 is MNHEY and CDR2 is SVGAGI. The CDR3 region is CASSPTGAGGYTF. The DNA for the CDR3 is TGTGCCAGCAGCCCGACAGGGGCAGGTGGCTACACCTTC.

The J gene is TRBJ2-4, the V gene TRBV10-3; D unclear. V dropped 3 bases and J dropped 0 bases, with 18 bases sitting between them. The CDR3 is made up of 18 amino acids. CDR1 and CDR2 from the germline V gene are ENHRY and SYGVKD. CDR3 coding DNA: TGTGCCATCAGTGACATATCCGGGTCCGGCCGAGCCAAAAACATTCAGTACTTC. It yields the protein CAISDISGSGRAKNIQYF.

The rearrangement links TRBV25-1 to TRBJ2-3; D might be TRBD1 (5 bases). The CDR3 is made up of 16 amino acids. Germline V CDR1 and CDR2: MGHDK, SYGVNS. With 0 bases removed from V and 1 base from J, the gap between germline ends came to 11 bases. DNA of the CDR3: TGTGCCAGCAGTGAATATGGACACCTACGCACAGATACGCAGTATTTT. Its protein is CASSEYGHLRTDTQYF.

The V and J genes are TRBV5-1 and TRBJ2-7, with 7 nucleotides matching TRBD1. Germline V lookup: CDR1 SGHRS, CDR2 YFSETQ. The J segment lost 6 bases and the V segment lost 0 bases, leaving 6 bases of the junction unmatched. The CDR3 has 14 amino acids. The CDR3 sequence: CASSLGQGGGEQYF. DNA of the CDR3: TGCGCCAGCAGCTTGGGACAGGGCGGAGGCGAGCAGTACTTC.

The chain couples TRBV7-6 to TRBJ2-2; the match to TRBD2 covers 11 bases. Germline V lookup: CDR1 SGHVS, CDR2 FNYEAQ. This CDR3 contains 15 residues. The V gene end was trimmed by 8 bases and the J gene end by 5 bases; junction bases not matched to a gene: 7. The CDR3 DNA follows: TGTGCCAGCGTTCGGATAGCGGGGGGGACCGGGGAGCTGTTTTTT. It translates to CASVRIAGGTGELFF.

The rearrangement uses TRBV27 and TRBJ1-2; TRBD1 is a possible D gene (5 bases). This CDR3 region has 11 residues. V lost 8 bases to trimming and J lost 5 bases, with 9 bases between them. CDR1 is MNHEY and CDR2 is SMNVEV in the germline V gene (reference sequence). This CDR3 is CASGPGYGYTF. The CDR3 DNA reads TGTGCCAGCGGCCCAGGGTATGGCTACACCTTC.

V is TRBV18 and J is TRBJ2-5; 10 positions match TRBD2. The CDR3 consists of 17 residues. Trimming at V came to 1 base and at J to 4 bases, leaving 9 bases not matched to a gene. The germline gives CDR1 KGHSH, CDR2 LQKENI. The CDR3 loop reads CASSPQPSGRAGETQYF. The CDR3 coding sequence is TGTGCCAGCTCACCACAACCGAGCGGGAGGGCCGGAGAGACCCAGTACTTC.

This clone was observed once. The V gene is TRBV7-9, the J gene TRBJ1-4; maybe TRBD1 (5 bases). Per germline, CDR1 SEHNR and CDR2 FQNEAQ (reference sequence). Trimming pared 2 bases from V and 4 bases from J, leaving 8 bases between. The CDR3 has 14 residues. DNA of the CDR3: TGTGCCAGCAGCTTAATCCAGGGTAATGAAAAACTGTTTTTT. This sequence encodes CASSLIQGNEKLFF.

The rearrangement joins TRBV28 to TRBJ1-1; D gene unclear. The CDR3 spans 15 residues. Per the germline V gene, CDR1 is MDHEN and CDR2 is SYDVKM. The germline V and J ends were trimmed by 5 bases and 1 base, with 14 bases remaining between them. CDR3 sequence reads: CASSPLTDPNTEAFF. The CDR3, as DNA: TGTGCCAGCAGTCCCCTAACAGACCCGAACACTGAAGCTTTCTTT.

This clone was seen a few times. The genes are TRBV5-1 and TRBJ2-2, with TRBD2 matching 7 bases. The CDR3 loop spans 16 amino acids. The V gene's germline CDR1 is SGHRS and CDR2 YFSETQ. The V gene end was trimmed by 0 bases and the J gene end by 1 base; junction bases not matched to a gene: 3. The CDR3 region is CASSLAGGGNTGELFF. The DNA of the CDR3 is TGCGCCAGCAGCTTGGCCGGCGGGGGGAACACCGGGGAGCTGTTTTTT.

The chain uses TRBV2 and TRBJ1-2; maybe TRBD1 (6 bases). CDR3 length equals 14 residues. V lost 6 bases, J lost 4 bases, and 15 bases lay in between. The germline gives CDR1 SNHLY, CDR2 FYNNEI. This CDR3 is CASRPQGASYGYTF. The DNA of the CDR3 is TGTGCCAGCAGGCCACAGGGCGCTTCCTATGGCTACACCTTC.

The rearrangement uses TRBV5-6 and TRBJ2-7; tentatively, D is TRBD2 (6 bases). Trimming pared 0 bases from V and 3 bases from J, leaving 10 bases between. Germline V gene data show CDR1 as SGHDT and CDR2 as YYEEEE. The CDR3 is made up of 14 amino acids. CDR3 nucleotides: TGTGCCAGCAGCTTGGACGCGGGGAACTACGAGCAGTACTTC. Translating gives CASSLDAGNYEQYF.

The count of this clone is one. The chain has TRBV30 and TRBJ2-2; D possibly corresponds to TRBD2 (5 bases). Per the germline V gene, CDR1 is GTSNPN and CDR2 is SVGIG (reference sequence). The V and J ends lost 0 bases and 7 bases respectively, with 12 bases between them. The CDR3 spans 14 residues. CDR3 protein: CAWSVLSGVGELFF. DNA of the CDR3: TGTGCCTGGAGTGTACTCAGCGGTGTCGGGGAGCTGTTTTTT.

The rearrangement joins TRBV27 to TRBJ2-5, with 7 bases identical to TRBD1. The V gene's germline CDR1 is MNHEY and CDR2 SMNVEV (reference sequence). The CDR3 runs 15 residues. The ends lost 4 bases at V and 2 bases at J; junction bases unmatched: 7. This chain's CDR3 is CASSSNDRVQETQYF. In nucleotides, the CDR3 is TGTGCCAGCAGTTCGAACGACAGGGTGCAAGAGACCCAGTACTTC.

The chain carries TRBV19 and TRBJ2-7; D perhaps matches TRBD1 (5 bases). Germline loops: CDR1 LNHDA, CDR2 SQIVND (reference sequence). This CDR3 contains 14 residues. V lost 5 bases and J lost 3, with 14 bases in between. The CDR3 region is CASSYRLGRYEQYF. Here the CDR3 DNA reads TGTGCCAGTAGTTACCGCCTGGGGCGCTACGAGCAGTACTTC.